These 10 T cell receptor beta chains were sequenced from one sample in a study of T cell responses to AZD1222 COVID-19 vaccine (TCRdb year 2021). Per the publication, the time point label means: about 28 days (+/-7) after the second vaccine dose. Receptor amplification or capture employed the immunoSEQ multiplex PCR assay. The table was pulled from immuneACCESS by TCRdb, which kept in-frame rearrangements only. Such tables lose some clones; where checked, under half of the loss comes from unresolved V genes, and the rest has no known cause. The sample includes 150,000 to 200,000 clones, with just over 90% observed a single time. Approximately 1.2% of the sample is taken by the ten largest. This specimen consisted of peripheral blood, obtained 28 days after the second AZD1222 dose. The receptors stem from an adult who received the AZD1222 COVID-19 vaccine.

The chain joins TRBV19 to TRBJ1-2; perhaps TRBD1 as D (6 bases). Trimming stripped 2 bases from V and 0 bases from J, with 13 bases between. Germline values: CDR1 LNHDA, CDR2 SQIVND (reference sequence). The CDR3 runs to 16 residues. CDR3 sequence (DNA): TGTGCCAGTAGTATATCTGGGACACTTGCTAACTATGGCTACACCTTC. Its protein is CASSISGTLANYGYTF.

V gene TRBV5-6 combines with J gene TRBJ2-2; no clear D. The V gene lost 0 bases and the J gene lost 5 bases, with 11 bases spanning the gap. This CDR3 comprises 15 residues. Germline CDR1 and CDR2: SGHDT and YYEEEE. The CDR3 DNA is TGTGCCAGCAGCTTGGGTGGGGTTAGAACCGGGGAGCTGTTTTTT. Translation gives CASSLGGVRTGELFF.

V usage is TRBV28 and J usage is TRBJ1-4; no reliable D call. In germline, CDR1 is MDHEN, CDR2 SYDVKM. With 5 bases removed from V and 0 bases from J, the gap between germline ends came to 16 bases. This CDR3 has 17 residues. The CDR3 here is CASSPFQGPPTNEKLFF. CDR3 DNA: TGTGCCAGCAGTCCGTTCCAAGGTCCCCCAACTAATGAAAAACTGTTTTTT.

For the CDR3, the DNA is TGTGCCAGCAGTGACTCGGGACTAGCGGGAGCAGATACGCAGTATTTT. Translated: CASSDSGLAGADTQYF. The rearrangement joins TRBV6-4 to TRBJ2-3, with 14 bases fitting TRBD2. The CDR3 runs to 16 residues. Trimming took 0 bases from V and 4 from J; bases not matched to a gene: 0. Germline V gene sequence: CDR1 MRHNA, CDR2 SNTAGT.

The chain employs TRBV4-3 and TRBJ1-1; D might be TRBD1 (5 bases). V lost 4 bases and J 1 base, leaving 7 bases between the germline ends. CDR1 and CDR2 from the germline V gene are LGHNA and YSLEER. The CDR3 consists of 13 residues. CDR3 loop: CASSLDRNTEAFF. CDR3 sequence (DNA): TGCGCCAGCAGCCTAGACAGGAACACTGAAGCTTTCTTT.

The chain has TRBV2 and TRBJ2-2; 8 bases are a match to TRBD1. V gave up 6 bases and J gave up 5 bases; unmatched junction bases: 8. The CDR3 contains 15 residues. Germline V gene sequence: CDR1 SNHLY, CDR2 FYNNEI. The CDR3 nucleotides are TGTGCCAGCAGGGAACAGGGGGTAAAAACCGGGGAGCTGTTTTTT. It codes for CASREQGVKTGELFF.

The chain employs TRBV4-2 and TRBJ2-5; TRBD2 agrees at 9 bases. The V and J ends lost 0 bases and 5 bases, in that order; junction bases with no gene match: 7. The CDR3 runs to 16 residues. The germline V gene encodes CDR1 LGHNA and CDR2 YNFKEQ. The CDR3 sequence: CASSQDLGLAPETQYF. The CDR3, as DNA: TGTGCCAGCAGCCAAGATTTGGGACTAGCCCCCGAGACCCAGTACTTC.

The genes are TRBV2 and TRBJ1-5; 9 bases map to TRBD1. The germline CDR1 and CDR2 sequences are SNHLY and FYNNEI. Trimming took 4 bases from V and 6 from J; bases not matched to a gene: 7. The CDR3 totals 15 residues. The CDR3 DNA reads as TGTGCCAGCAGTGCCGGGACAGGGAGAGGTCAGCCCCAGCATTTT. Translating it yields CASSAGTGRGQPQHF.

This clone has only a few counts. The CDR3 region is CASSLGGYNEQFF. CDR3 nucleotide sequence: TGTGCCAGCAGCTTAGGAGGGTACAATGAGCAGTTCTTC. This chain joins TRBV11-2 and TRBJ2-1, with D possibly TRBD2 on 5 matching bases. CDR3 length equals 13 residues. Germline CDR1 and CDR2: SGHAT and FQNNGV. The V gene lost 1 base and the J gene lost 4 bases, with 5 bases spanning the gap. Combining the CDR3 with reference TRBV11-2 and TRBJ2-1 gives the whole variable domain EAGVAQSPRYKIIEKRQSVAFWCNPISGHATLYWYQQILGQGPKLLIQFQNNGVVDDSQLPKDRFSAERLKGVDSTLKIQPAKLEDSAVYLCASSLGGYNEQFFGPGTRLTVL.

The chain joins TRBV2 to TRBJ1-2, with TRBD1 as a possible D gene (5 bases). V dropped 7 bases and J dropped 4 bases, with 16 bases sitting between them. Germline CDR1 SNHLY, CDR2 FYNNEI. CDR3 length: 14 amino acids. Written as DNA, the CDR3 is TGTGCCAGCACCGGAGCCGGGACGGTCTATGGCTACACCTTC. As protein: CASTGAGTVYGYTF.